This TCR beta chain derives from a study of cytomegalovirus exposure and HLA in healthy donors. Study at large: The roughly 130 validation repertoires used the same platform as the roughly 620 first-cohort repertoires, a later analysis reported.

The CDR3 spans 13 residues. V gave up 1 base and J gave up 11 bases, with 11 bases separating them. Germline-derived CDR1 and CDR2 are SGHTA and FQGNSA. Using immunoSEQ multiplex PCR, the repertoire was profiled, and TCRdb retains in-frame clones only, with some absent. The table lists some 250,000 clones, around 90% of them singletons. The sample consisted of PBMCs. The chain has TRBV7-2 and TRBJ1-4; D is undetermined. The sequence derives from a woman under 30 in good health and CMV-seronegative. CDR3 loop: CASSLDQGGKLFF. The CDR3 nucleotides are TGTGCCAGCAGCTTAGATCAAGGAGGGAAACTGTTTTTT.